The rows below give T cell receptor beta chains drawn from one sample of a study of T cell responses to AZD1222 COVID-19 vaccine. Assay: immunoSEQ multiplex PCR; the TCRdb copy retains only in-frame clones and omits some. The data show about 190,000 clones, 94% seen once. The sequencing used peripheral blood, collected on day 0 of AZD1222 vaccination. These receptors were taken from an adult in good health. CDR3s include the opening cysteine and the closing phenylalanine or tryptophan. Fields, in order: clone size, J gene, D gene, V gene, CDR3 protein, CDR3 DNA. A D gene is named only where the DNA matches it firmly. A clone size is listed for some rows: how often the clone was seen (once, few, many), or a class if it is expanded.

size: -
J: TRBJ1-1
D: -
V: TRBV6-5
CDR3: CASSPRVSRGTEAFF
DNA: TGTGCCAGCAGCCCCCGCGTGTCCCGAGGGACTGAAGCTTTCTTT

size: -
J: TRBJ2-5
D: -
V: TRBV9
CDR3: CASNPGSQETQYF
DNA: TGTGCCAGCAATCCGGGGTCCCAAGAGACCCAGTACTTC

size: -
J: TRBJ2-2
D: -
V: TRBV24-1
CDR3: CAISTTGIGTGELFF
DNA: TGTGCCATCTCTACAACAGGGATCGGGACCGGGGAGCTGTTTTTT

size: once
J: TRBJ2-7
D: -
V: TRBV27
CDR3: CASSLNPLPWFEQYF
DNA: TGTGCCAGCAGTTTAAATCCGCTCCCCTGGTTCGAGCAGTACTTC

size: -
J: TRBJ2-1
D: TRBD2
V: TRBV6-5
CDR3: CASLRAGGSNEQFF
DNA: TGTGCCAGCCTCAGAGCGGGAGGCTCGAATGAGCAGTTCTTC

size: -
J: TRBJ1-5
D: TRBD1
V: TRBV27
CDR3: CASSSRDRGPDQPQHF
DNA: TGTGCCAGCAGTTCCAGGGACAGGGGGCCGGATCAGCCCCAGCATTTT

size: -
J: TRBJ1-2
D: -
V: TRBV18
CDR3: CASSPKTAAIAGYTF
DNA: TGTGCCAGCTCCCCTAAGACAGCTGCTATTGCGGGCTACACCTTC

size: -
J: TRBJ1-2
D: -
V: TRBV5-6
CDR3: CASSLDGHGYTF
DNA: TGTGCCAGCAGCTTGGACGGACATGGCTACACCTTC

size: -
J: TRBJ2-7
D: -
V: TRBV28
CDR3: CASSFRPGTYEQYF
DNA: TGTGCCAGCAGTTTTCGCCCGGGAACCTACGAGCAGTACTTC

size: -
J: TRBJ2-2
D: TRBD1
V: TRBV19
CDR3: CASSIKTGITGELFF
DNA: TGTGCCAGTAGTATAAAGACAGGGATCACCGGGGAGCTGTTTTTT

size: -
J: TRBJ2-1
D: -
V: TRBV5-4
CDR3: CASSLGGDEQFF
DNA: TGTGCCAGCAGCCTCGGGGGCGATGAGCAGTTCTTC

size: once
J: TRBJ1-1
D: -
V: TRBV29-1
CDR3: CSVNSNTEAFF
DNA: TGCAGCGTTAACAGTAACACTGAAGCTTTCTTT

size: -
J: TRBJ1-1
D: -
V: TRBV18
CDR3: CASSPSGVGTEAFF
DNA: TGTGCCAGCTCACCATCTGGGGTGGGGACTGAAGCTTTCTTT

size: -
J: TRBJ1-4
D: -
V: TRBV5-8
CDR3: CASSGRSRDEKLFF
DNA: TGTGCCAGCAGTGGTCGTTCCCGAGATGAAAAACTGTTTTTT

size: -
J: TRBJ1-2
D: TRBD1
V: TRBV9
CDR3: CASSGSDRGFVENGYTF
DNA: TGTGCCAGCAGCGGATCGGACAGGGGGTTCGTGGAAAATGGCTACACCTTC

size: -
J: TRBJ2-3
D: TRBD2
V: TRBV7-2
CDR3: CASRLAGSTDTQYF
DNA: TGTGCCAGCCGACTAGCGGGAAGCACAGATACGCAGTATTTT

size: -
J: TRBJ2-6
D: -
V: TRBV7-9
CDR3: CASSLELAGANVLTF
DNA: TGTGCCAGCAGCTTAGAACTTGCTGGGGCCAACGTCCTGACTTTC

size: -
J: TRBJ1-2
D: -
V: TRBV5-6
CDR3: CASRAGGLGYTF
DNA: TGTGCCAGCCGGGCGGGCGGACTAGGCTACACCTTC

size: -
J: TRBJ1-1
D: TRBD1
V: TRBV29-1
CDR3: CSVRQGAGAFF
DNA: TGCAGCGTACGACAGGGGGCGGGAGCTTTCTTT

size: -
J: TRBJ1-2
D: TRBD1
V: TRBV30
CDR3: CAWSDPDRVYGYTF
DNA: TGTGCCTGGAGCGACCCAGACAGGGTCTATGGCTACACCTTC

size: -
J: TRBJ1-3
D: TRBD1
V: TRBV28
CDR3: CASSSEGQAFGNTIYF
DNA: TGTGCCAGCAGTTCAGAAGGACAGGCGTTCGGAAACACCATATATTTT

size: -
J: TRBJ1-4
D: -
V: TRBV4-1
CDR3: CASSQEGVRNEKLFF
DNA: TGCGCCAGCAGCCAAGAGGGAGTTCGTAATGAAAAACTGTTTTTT

size: -
J: TRBJ1-1
D: -
V: TRBV28
CDR3: CASSFRTTNTEAFF
DNA: TGTGCCAGCAGTTTCCGGACAACCAACACTGAAGCTTTCTTT

size: -
J: TRBJ2-5
D: -
V: TRBV6-5
CDR3: CASSSTNQETQYF
DNA: TGTGCCAGCAGTTCAACAAACCAAGAGACCCAGTACTTC

size: -
J: TRBJ1-1
D: -
V: TRBV7-7
CDR3: CGGNTEAFF
DNA: TGCGGGGGGAACACTGAAGCTTTCTTT

size: -
J: TRBJ1-5
D: -
V: TRBV30
CDR3: CAWSSGLFGRQPQHF
DNA: TGTGCCTGGAGCTCGGGCCTCTTCGGTCGGCAGCCCCAGCATTTT

size: -
J: TRBJ2-7
D: -
V: TRBV21-1
CDR3: CASSNQPGVGYEQYF
DNA: TGTGCCAGCAGCAACCAGCCGGGAGTAGGCTACGAGCAGTACTTC

size: -
J: TRBJ1-1
D: -
V: TRBV9
CDR3: CASNTGAGQNTEAFF
DNA: TGTGCCAGCAACACGGGCGCAGGGCAGAACACTGAAGCTTTCTTT

size: -
J: TRBJ1-4
D: -
V: TRBV28
CDR3: CASRTTVYEKLFF
DNA: TGTGCCAGCAGAACGACAGTCTACGAAAAACTGTTTTTT

size: -
J: TRBJ1-1
D: -
V: TRBV6-1
CDR3: CASSERSALNTEAFF
DNA: TGTGCCAGCAGTGAAAGGTCAGCCCTGAACACTGAAGCTTTCTTT

size: -
J: TRBJ1-2
D: -
V: TRBV2
CDR3: CASSGGLFYGYTF
DNA: TGTGCCAGCAGTGGGGGTCTGTTCTATGGCTACACCTTC

size: -
J: TRBJ1-1
D: -
V: TRBV6-2/TRBV6-3
CDR3: CASSYGHLNTEAFF
DNA: TGTGCCAGCAGTTACGGACACTTGAACACTGAAGCTTTCTTT

size: -
J: TRBJ1-4
D: -
V: TRBV28
CDR3: CASKQGSVGEKLFF
DNA: TGTGCCAGCAAACAGGGATCCGTGGGTGAAAAACTGTTTTTT

size: -
J: TRBJ1-5
D: -
V: TRBV6-5
CDR3: CASSRAGTGNQPQHF
DNA: TGTGCCAGCAGCAGAGCCGGGACGGGCAATCAGCCCCAGCATTTT

size: -
J: TRBJ2-7
D: -
V: TRBV5-4
CDR3: CASSPGGVYEQYF
DNA: TGTGCCAGCAGCCCCGGAGGCGTATACGAGCAGTACTTC

size: -
J: TRBJ2-3
D: TRBD2
V: TRBV11-2
CDR3: CASSLGLASDTQYF
DNA: TGTGCCAGCAGCCTGGGACTAGCATCCGATACGCAGTATTTT